Below are 12 T cell receptor beta chains sequenced from a single sample in a study of cytomegalovirus exposure and HLA in healthy donors. The primer mix had 60 Vbeta and 13 Jbeta primers. Data came from immunoSEQ multiplex PCR; TCRdb stores just in-frame clones and leaves some out. This repertoire shows 70,000 to 85,000 clones, roughly 64% found once; its top ten account for approximately 5.8%. The sample taken for sequencing was PBMCs. Source of these receptors: a man aged 25-40 years in good health and CMV-seropositive.

This chain links TRBV5-4 with TRBJ2-1; TRBD1 aligns across 10 bases. There are 15 residues in the CDR3. V shed 5 bases and J 9 bases; nucleotides not matched to a gene: 11. Germline assignment: CDR1 SGHNT and CDR2 YYREEE (reference sequence). In DNA, the CDR3 is TGTGCCAGCAGAAACCGGGACAGGGGTTACGGTGAGCAGTTCTTC. It is translated as CASRNRDRGYGEQFF.

This chain connects TRBV10-2 to TRBJ2-2; TRBD1 is a possible D gene (7 bases). CDR3 length: 16 residues. The germline V gene has CDR1 WSHSY and CDR2 SAAADI. Trimming removed 8 bases at V and 7 bases at J, with 23 bases between. CDR3 bases: TGCGCCAGCCGCATAAGTGGAGGGGGCAGGGGCGGGGAGCTGTTTTTT. This gives the protein CASRISGGGRGGELFF.

The chain is built from TRBV6-5 and TRBJ1-4; D unclear. The V gene lost 3 bases and the J gene lost 3 bases, with 8 bases spanning the gap. In germline, CDR1 is MNHEY, CDR2 SVGAGI. The CDR3 consists of 14 residues. The CDR3 loop reads CASSYELSNEKLFF. CDR3 in DNA: TGTGCCAGCAGTTATGAGTTATCTAATGAAAAACTGTTTTTT.

This chain links TRBV18 with TRBJ1-5, with 7 bases matching TRBD1. V lost 4 bases, J lost 4 bases, and 7 bases stayed unmatched. This CDR3 is built from 15 residues. Per the germline V gene, CDR1 is KGHSH and CDR2 is LQKENI. CDR3 bases: TGTGCCAGCTCACAGGGGGCCTCTTGGAATCAGCCCCAGCATTTT. Amino acid sequence: CASSQGASWNQPQHF.

The chain couples TRBV28 to TRBJ2-3, with a possible D match to TRBD2 (6 bases). The CDR3 length is 15 residues. Germline V CDR1 and CDR2: MDHEN, SYDVKM. Trimming took 7 bases from V and 0 from J, leaving 14 bases between them. CDR3 nucleotides: TGTGCCAGCAAACCAGCGGGTACAAGCACAGATACGCAGTATTTT. Its translation is CASKPAGTSTDTQYF.

The V gene is TRBV27, the J gene TRBJ2-7; 10 bases align to TRBD1. Trimming removed 6 bases from V and 4 bases from J; junction bases left unmatched: 6. This CDR3 region has 14 residues. The germline CDR1 and CDR2 sequences are MNHEY and SMNVEV (reference sequence). This CDR3 reads CASSRGQGIYEQYF. In DNA, the CDR3 is TGTGCCAGCAGCCGGGGACAGGGGATTTACGAGCAGTACTTC.

The table lists this clone with a few counts. This chain uses TRBV5-1 with TRBJ2-5; D is undetermined. The V end was cut by 3 bases, the J end by 6 bases, with 18 bases between. Looked up from germline, CDR1 is SGHRS and CDR2 is YFSETQ. The CDR3 sequence is 15 residues long. The CDR3 protein is CASSSNDGPRKTQYF. CDR3 DNA: TGCGCCAGCAGCTCGAACGACGGCCCGAGGAAGACCCAGTACTTC.

V usage is TRBV9 and J usage is TRBJ2-7, with TRBD2 matching over 11 bases. The CDR3 contains 16 residues. Trimming cost V 3 bases and J 7 bases; bases outside gene matches: 12. CDR1 is SGDLS, CDR2 YYNGEE, per germline. The CDR3 DNA follows: TGTGCCAGCAGCGCCCTAGCGGGAGGTCTGGATGGTGAGCAGTACTTC. Translated, it gives CASSALAGGLDGEQYF. The variable domain in full, with the rest retrieved from reference TRBV9 and TRBJ2-7, is DSGVTQTPKHLITATGQRVTLRCSPRSGDLSVYWYQQSLDQGLQFLIQYYNGEERAKGNILERFSAQQFPDLHSELNLSSLELGDSALYFCASSALAGGLDGEQYFGPGTRLTVT.

The chain carries TRBV4-1 and TRBJ1-2; D may be TRBD1 (5 bases). The germline CDR1 and CDR2 sequences are MGHRA and YSYEKL. Trimming shortened V by 6 bases and J by 6 bases, and 17 bases separated the two germline ends. The CDR3 sequence is 14 residues long. The CDR3 coding sequence is TGCGCCAGCAGACAAAGGGGAATTTCAGATGGCTACACCTTC. As protein: CASRQRGISDGYTF.

This chain links TRBV28 with TRBJ2-1; D possibly corresponds to TRBD2 (5 bases). This CDR3 has 14 residues. Germline CDR1 MDHEN, CDR2 SYDVKM. Trimming removed 1 base from V and 8 bases from J, with 12 bases in between. The CDR3 loop reads CASSLSSFGDEQFF. CDR3 nucleotides: TGTGCCAGCAGTTTATCGAGCTTCGGGGATGAGCAGTTCTTC.

This rearrangement joins TRBV9 to TRBJ1-3; no firm D call. The CDR3 consists of 16 residues. The V end lost 3 bases, the J end lost 0 bases, and 13 bases lay between the germline ends. CDR1 SGDLS and CDR2 YYNGEE come from the germline V gene. The CDR3 nucleotides read TGTGCCAGCAGCGCCACTCCCGTATACTCTGGAAACACCATATATTTT. It is translated as CASSATPVYSGNTIYF.

This chain uses TRBV5-1 with TRBJ1-2; D is unresolved. From germline, CDR1 is SGHRS and CDR2 YFSETQ. V was pared by 0 bases and J by 7 bases, with 13 bases between. The CDR3 has 14 residues. The CDR3 here is CASSLGLVYGGYTF. The CDR3 DNA follows: TGCGCCAGCAGCTTGGGCCTCGTCTACGGTGGCTACACCTTC.